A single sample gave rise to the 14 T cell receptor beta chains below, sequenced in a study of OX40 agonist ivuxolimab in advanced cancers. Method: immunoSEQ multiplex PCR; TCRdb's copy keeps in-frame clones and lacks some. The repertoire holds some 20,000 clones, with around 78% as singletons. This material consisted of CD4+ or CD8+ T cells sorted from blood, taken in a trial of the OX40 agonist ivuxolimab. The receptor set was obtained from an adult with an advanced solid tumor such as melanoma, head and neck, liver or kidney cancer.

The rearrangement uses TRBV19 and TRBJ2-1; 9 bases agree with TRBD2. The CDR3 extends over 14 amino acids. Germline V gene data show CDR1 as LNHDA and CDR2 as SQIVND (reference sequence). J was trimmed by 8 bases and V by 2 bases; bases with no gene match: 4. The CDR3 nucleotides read TGTGCCAGTAGTATAACAGCGGGGGGATATGAGCAGTTCTTC. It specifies CASSITAGGYEQFF.

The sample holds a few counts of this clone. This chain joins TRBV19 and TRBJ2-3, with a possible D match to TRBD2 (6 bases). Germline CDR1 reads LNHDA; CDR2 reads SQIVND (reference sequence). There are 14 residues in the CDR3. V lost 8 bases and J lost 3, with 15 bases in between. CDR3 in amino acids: CASANWRGTDTQYF. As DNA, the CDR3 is TGTGCCAGTGCCAACTGGAGGGGAACAGATACGCAGTATTTT.

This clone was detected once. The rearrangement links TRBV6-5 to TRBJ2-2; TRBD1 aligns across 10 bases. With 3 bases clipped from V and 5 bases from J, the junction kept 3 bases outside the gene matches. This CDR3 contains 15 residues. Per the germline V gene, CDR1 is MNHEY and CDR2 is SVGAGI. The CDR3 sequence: CASSYRDRGTGELFF. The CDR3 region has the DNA TGTGCCAGCAGTTATCGGGACAGGGGAACCGGGGAGCTGTTTTTT.

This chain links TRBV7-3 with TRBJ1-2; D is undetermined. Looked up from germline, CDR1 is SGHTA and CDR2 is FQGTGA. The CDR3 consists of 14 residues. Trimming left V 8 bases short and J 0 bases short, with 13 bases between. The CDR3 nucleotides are TGTGCCAGCCTCCAGATTCATACTAACTATGGCTACACCTTC. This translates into CASLQIHTNYGYTF.

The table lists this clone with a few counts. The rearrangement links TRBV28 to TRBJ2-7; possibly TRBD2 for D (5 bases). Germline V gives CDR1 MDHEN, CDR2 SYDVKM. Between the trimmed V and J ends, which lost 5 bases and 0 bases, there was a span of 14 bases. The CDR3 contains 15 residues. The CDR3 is CASSPRVPFSYEQYF. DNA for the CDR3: TGTGCCAGCAGTCCGAGGGTCCCCTTCTCCTACGAGCAGTACTTC.

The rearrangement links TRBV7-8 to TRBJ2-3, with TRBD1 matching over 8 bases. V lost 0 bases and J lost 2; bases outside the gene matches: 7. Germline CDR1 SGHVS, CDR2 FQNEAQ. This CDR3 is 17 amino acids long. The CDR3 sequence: CASSLASGTGLTDTQYF. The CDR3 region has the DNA TGTGCCAGCAGCTTAGCGTCCGGGACAGGACTCACAGATACGCAGTATTTT.

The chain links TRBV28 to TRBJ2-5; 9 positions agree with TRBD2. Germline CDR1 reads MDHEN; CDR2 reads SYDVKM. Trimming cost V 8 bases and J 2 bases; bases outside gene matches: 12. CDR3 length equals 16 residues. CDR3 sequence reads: CASRRLAERAQETQYF. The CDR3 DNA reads TGTGCCAGCCGCAGACTAGCGGAGAGGGCTCAAGAGACCCAGTACTTC. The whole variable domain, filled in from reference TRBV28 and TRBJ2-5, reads DVKVTQSSRYLVKRTGEKVFLECVQDMDHENMFWYRQDPGLGLRLIYFSYDVKMKEKGDIPEGYSVSREKKERFSLILESASTNQTSMYLCASRRLAERAQETQYFGPGTRLLVL.

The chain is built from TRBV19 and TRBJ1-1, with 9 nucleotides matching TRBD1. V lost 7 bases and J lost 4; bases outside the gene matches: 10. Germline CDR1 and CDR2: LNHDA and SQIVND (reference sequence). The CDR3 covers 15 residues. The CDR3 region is CASNPATGGFTEAFF. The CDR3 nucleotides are TGTGCCAGTAATCCCGCGACAGGGGGGTTCACTGAAGCTTTCTTT. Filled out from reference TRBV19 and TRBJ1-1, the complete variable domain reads DGGITQSPKYLFRKEGQNVTLSCEQNLNHDAMYWYRQDPGQGLRLIYYSQIVNDFQKGDIAEGYSVSREKKESFPLTVTSAQKNPTAFYLCASNPATGGFTEAFFGQGTRLTVV.

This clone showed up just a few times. In DNA form, the CDR3 reads TGTGCCAGCAGCTCGACAGGGGGCGGCGAGCAGTACTTC. Translating it yields CASSSTGGGEQYF. The chain is built from TRBV6-5 and TRBJ2-7; 10 bases agree with TRBD1. CDR1 is MNHEY and CDR2 is SVGAGI in the germline V gene. Unmatched junction bases numbered 5, after V lost 6 bases and J lost 6 bases. This CDR3 region has 13 residues.

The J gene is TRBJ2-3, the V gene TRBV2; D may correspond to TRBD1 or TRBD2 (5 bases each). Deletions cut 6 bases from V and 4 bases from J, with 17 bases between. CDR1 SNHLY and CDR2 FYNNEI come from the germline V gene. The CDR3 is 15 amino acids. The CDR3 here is CASRGTGTLSDTQYF. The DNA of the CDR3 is TGTGCCAGCAGAGGAACCGGGACCCTCTCAGATACGCAGTATTTT.

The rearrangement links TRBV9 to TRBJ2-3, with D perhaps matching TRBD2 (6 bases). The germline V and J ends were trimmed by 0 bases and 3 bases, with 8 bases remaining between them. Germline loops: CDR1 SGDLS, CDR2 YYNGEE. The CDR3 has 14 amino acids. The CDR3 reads CASSVAGETDTQYF. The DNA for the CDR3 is TGTGCCAGCAGCGTAGCGGGAGAGACAGATACGCAGTATTTT.

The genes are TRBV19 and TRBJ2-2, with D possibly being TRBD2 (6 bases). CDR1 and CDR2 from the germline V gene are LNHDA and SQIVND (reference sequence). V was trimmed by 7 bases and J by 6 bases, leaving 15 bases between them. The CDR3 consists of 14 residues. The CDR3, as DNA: TGTGCCAGTACCATGGGGCCGGGGGCCGGGGAGCTGTTTTTT. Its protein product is CASTMGPGAGELFF.

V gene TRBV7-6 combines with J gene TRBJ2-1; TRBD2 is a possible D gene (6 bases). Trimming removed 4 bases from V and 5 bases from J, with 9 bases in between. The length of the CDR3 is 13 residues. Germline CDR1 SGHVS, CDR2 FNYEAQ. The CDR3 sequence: CASSWGLDNEQFF. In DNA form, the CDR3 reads TGTGCCAGCAGCTGGGGACTCGACAATGAGCAGTTCTTC.

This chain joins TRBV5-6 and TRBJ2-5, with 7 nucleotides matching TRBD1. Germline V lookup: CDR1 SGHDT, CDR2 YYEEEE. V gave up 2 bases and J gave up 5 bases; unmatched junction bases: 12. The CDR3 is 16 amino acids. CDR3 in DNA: TGTGCCAGCAGCTTAATCCGGGACAGAAGGGGGGAGACCCAGTACTTC. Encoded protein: CASSLIRDRRGETQYF.